The 5 T cell receptor beta chains below were found in one sample sequenced in a study of T cells in Graves' hyperthyroidism and ophthalmopathy. TCR beta CDR3 regions were amplified from RNA transcripts. RT-PCR in the first round (using the HTBI primer set) targeted the TCR CDR3. TCRdb re-analysed the multiplex PCR reads in MiXCR, keeping a single row per CDR3 protein. The sample includes under 650,000 distinct CDR3 sequences, around 15% of them seen just once. Sequencing was done on a sample of blood. These TCRs come from a woman aged 25 to 39 with Graves' hyperthyroidism.

Here the CDR3 DNA reads TGTGCCAGCAGTTACCCGACTAGCGGGAGAGTACGAGATACGCAGTATTTT. Protein sequence: CASSYPTSGRVRDTQYF. The chain uses TRBV6-9 and TRBJ2-3, with 12 bases fitting TRBD2. The CDR3 extends over 17 amino acids. CDR1 and CDR2 (germline): MNHGY, SVAAGI. With 3 bases clipped from V and 5 bases from J, the junction kept 9 bases outside the gene matches.

V and J are TRBV20-1 and TRBJ2-7, with 7 bases matching TRBD2. Germline loops: CDR1 DFQATT, CDR2 SNEGSKA (reference sequence). J gave up 1 base and V 7 bases, and 7 bases lay outside the gene matches. There are 13 residues in the CDR3. DNA for the CDR3: TGCAGTGTTAAGGGAGGGCCGTCCTACGAGCAGTACTTC. Translation: CSVKGGPSYEQYF.

This clonotype was seen at least ten times. The CDR3 here is CASSPIMVYEQYF. The CDR3 DNA sequence: TGTGCCAGCAGTCCGATAATGGTCTACGAGCAGTACTTC. This chain uses TRBV28 with TRBJ2-7; no clear D. This CDR3 comprises 13 residues. Looked up from germline, CDR1 is MDHEN and CDR2 is SYDVKM. With 5 bases removed from V and 3 bases from J, the gap between germline ends came to 11 bases.

This clonotype was counted ten times or more. V is TRBV7-2 and J is TRBJ2-7, with 9 bases aligning to TRBD2. The CDR3 is 18 residues long. Germline assignment: CDR1 SGHTA and CDR2 FQGNSA. J gave up 2 bases and V 2 bases, and 13 bases lay outside the gene matches. The CDR3 protein is CASSLSGTSRSWAYEQYF. The CDR3 region has the DNA TGTGCCAGCAGCTTATCTGGGACTAGCAGGAGTTGGGCCTACGAGCAGTACTTC.

Ten or more counts support this clonotype. The V call is TRBV7-2, the J call TRBJ1-1; 7 bases match TRBD1. Trimming at V came to 2 bases and at J to 4 bases, leaving 4 bases not matched to a gene. The CDR3 has 14 amino acids. Per the germline V gene, CDR1 is SGHTA and CDR2 is FQGNSA. CDR3 sequence (DNA): TGTGCCAGCAGCTTAAGGGGGCCGAGCACTGAAGCTTTCTTT. Translating it yields CASSLRGPSTEAFF.